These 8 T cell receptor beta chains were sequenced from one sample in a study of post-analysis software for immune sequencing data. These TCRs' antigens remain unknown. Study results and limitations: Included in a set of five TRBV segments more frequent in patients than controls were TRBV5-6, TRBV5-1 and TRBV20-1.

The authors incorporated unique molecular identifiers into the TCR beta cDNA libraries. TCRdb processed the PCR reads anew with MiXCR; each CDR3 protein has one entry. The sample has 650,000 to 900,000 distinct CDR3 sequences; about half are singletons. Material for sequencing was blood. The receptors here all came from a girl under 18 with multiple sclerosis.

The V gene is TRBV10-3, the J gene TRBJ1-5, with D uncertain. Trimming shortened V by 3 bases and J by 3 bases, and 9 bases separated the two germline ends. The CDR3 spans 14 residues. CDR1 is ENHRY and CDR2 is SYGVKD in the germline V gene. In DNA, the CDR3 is TGTGCCATCAGTGAATGGTCGGACAATCAGCCCCAGCATTTT. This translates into CAISEWSDNQPQHF.

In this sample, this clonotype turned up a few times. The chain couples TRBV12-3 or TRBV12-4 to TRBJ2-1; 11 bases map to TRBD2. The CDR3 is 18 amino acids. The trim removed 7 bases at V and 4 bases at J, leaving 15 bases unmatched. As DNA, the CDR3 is TGTGCCAGCAACCCGGGAGTAGCGGGAGGGCCTGGTTACAATGAGCAGTTCTTC. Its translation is CASNPGVAGGPGYNEQFF.

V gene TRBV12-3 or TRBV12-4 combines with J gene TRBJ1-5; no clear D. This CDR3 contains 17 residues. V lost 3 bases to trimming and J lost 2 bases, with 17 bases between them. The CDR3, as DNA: TGTGCCAGCAGTTTCGTCAATTTGGGAAAACGCAATCAGCCCCAGCATTTT. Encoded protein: CASSFVNLGKRNQPQHF.

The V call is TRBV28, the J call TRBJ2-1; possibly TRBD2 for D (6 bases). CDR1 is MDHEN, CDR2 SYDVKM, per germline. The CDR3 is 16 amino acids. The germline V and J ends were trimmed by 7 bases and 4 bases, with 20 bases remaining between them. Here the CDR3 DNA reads TGTGCCAGCAACCCCCAGAGGGACTCGGTATACAATGAGCAGTTCTTC. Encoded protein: CASNPQRDSVYNEQFF.

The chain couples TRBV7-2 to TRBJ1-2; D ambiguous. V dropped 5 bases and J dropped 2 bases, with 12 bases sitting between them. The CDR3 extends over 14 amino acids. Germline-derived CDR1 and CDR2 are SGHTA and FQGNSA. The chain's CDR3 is CASSRITENYGYTF. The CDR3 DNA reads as TGTGCCAGCAGCCGGATAACAGAGAACTATGGCTACACCTTC.

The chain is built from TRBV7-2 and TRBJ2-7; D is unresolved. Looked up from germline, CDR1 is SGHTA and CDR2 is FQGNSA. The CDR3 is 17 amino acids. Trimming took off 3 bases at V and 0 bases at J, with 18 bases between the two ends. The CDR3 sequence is CASSFTGGTTFSYEQYF. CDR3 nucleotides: TGTGCCAGCAGCTTTACTGGCGGCACCACCTTCTCCTACGAGCAGTACTTC. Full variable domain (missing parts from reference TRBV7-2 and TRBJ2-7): GAGVSQSPSNKVTEKGKDVELRCDPISGHTALYWYRQSLGQGLEFLIYFQGNSAPDKSGLPSDRFSAERTGGSVSTLTIQRTQQEDSAVYLCASSFTGGTTFSYEQYFGPGTRLTVT.

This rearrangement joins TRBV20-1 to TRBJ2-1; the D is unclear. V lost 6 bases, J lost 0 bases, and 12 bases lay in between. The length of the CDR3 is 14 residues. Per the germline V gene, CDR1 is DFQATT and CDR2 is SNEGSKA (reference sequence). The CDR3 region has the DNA TGCAGTGCCACCCGGGCCAGCTCCTACAATGAGCAGTTCTTC. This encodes CSATRASSYNEQFF.

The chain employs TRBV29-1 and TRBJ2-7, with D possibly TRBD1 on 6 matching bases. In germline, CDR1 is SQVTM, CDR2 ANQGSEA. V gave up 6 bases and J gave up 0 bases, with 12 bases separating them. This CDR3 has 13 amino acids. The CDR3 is CSVEQGSSYEQYF. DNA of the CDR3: TGCAGCGTGGAGCAGGGGAGCTCCTACGAGCAGTACTTC.